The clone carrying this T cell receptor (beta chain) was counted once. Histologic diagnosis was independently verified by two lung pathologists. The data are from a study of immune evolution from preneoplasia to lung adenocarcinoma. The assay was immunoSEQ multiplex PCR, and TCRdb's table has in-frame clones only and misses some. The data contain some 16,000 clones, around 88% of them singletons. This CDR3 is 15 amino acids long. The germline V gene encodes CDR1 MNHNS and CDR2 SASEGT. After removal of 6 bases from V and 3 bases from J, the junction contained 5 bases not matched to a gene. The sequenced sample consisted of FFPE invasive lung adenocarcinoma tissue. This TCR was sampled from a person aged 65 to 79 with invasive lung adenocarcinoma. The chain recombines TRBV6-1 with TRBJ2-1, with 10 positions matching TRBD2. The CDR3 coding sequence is TGTGCCAGCAGATTACTAGCGGGACTCTACAATGAGCAGTTCTTC. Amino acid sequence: CASRLLAGLYNEQFF.